The T cell receptor (beta chain) described here comes from a study of T cells after yellow fever vaccination. By its share, this clonotype is medium-sized. Germline-derived CDR1 and CDR2 are SQVTM and ANQGSEA. The CDR3 length is 13 residues. V was trimmed by 0 bases and J by 7 bases, leaving 10 bases between them. TCRdb processed the 5' RACE reads anew with MiXCR; each CDR3 protein has one entry. This sample has over 20,000 distinct CDR3 sequences; 5% to 6% occur once, and the top ten carry 12%. Study-wide results and limits: Peaking faster, on day 5 versus 15, the secondary response was nonetheless weaker. Most primary-vaccination clones reappeared after the booster (96% CD4, about 87% CD8).

The rearrangement joins TRBV29-1 to TRBJ1-5; D unclear. The specimen was PBMCs, either bulk or a sorted T-cell subset (CD4+, CD8+, memory, or dextramer-sorted; not recorded which), collected 15 days after the yellow fever booster vaccination. This TCR was recovered from a man between 25 and 39 years old who received the YFV17D yellow fever vaccine. The CDR3 sequence: CSVEEMEGQPQHF. For the CDR3, the DNA is TGCAGCGTTGAAGAGATGGAGGGACAGCCCCAGCATTTT. Full variable domain (outside the CDR3, taken from reference TRBV29-1 and TRBJ1-5): SAVISQKPSRDICQRGTSLTIQCQVDSQVTMMFWYRQQPGQSLTLIATANQGSEATYESGFVIDKFPISRPNLTFSTLTVSNMSPEDSSIYLCSVEEMEGQPQHFGDGTRLSIL.